One sample yielded the 14 T cell receptor beta chains listed below, sequenced in a study of early T cells in non-severe SARS-CoV-2 infection (dated by TCRdb to the early 2020s). The library was made by 5' RACE. The listed sequencing device is NextSeq 500. TCRdb ran its own pipeline on the public reads, namely fastp trimming at Q25 and MiXCR clone calling, and kept in-frame beta chains. Rows are combined by CDR3 protein, so each entry shows the most common genes and DNA. This sample is represented by approximately 75,000 distinct CDR3 sequences; about 14% of them were singletons. The ten largest account for less than 5% of the sample. The sample in question was whole blood, obtained at baseline. The receptors here all came from an adult who was a healthcare worker with PCR-confirmed SARS-CoV-2 infection or an uninfected control (not recorded which).

This chain connects TRBV6-1 to TRBJ2-7; possibly TRBD1 for D (6 bases). Per germline, CDR1 MNHNS and CDR2 SASEGT. V lost 1 base and J lost 6, with 16 bases in between. CDR3 length: 15 amino acids. The chain's CDR3 is CASSEGQAWVGEQYF. The CDR3, as DNA: TGTGCCAGCAGTGAAGGACAGGCTTGGGTGGGCGAGCAGTACTTC.

This clonotype was seen only a few times. The V gene is TRBV5-4, the J gene TRBJ2-7; 11 bases match TRBD2. Germline V gene sequence: CDR1 SGHNT, CDR2 YYREEE (reference sequence). Trimming cost V 1 base and J 7 bases; bases outside gene matches: 10. The CDR3 extends over 16 amino acids. CDR3 bases: TGTGCCAGCAGCTTGCCACTAGCGGGAGTCAGGGGGGAGCAGTACTTC. It encodes CASSLPLAGVRGEQYF.

This clonotype is medium-sized. The CDR3 DNA follows: TGCAGCGTTGAAGGTGTGATGCCCGGAGGGGAAGAGACCCAGTACTTC. Its translation is CSVEGVMPGGEETQYF. The genes are TRBV29-1 and TRBJ2-5; TRBD2 might be the D (6 bases). Germline lookup yields CDR1 SQVTM and CDR2 ANQGSEA. Trimming took off 1 base at V and 3 bases at J, with 18 bases between the two ends. This CDR3 comprises 16 residues.

The chain couples TRBV6-5 to TRBJ1-1, with 7 bases matching TRBD1. The V and J ends lost 5 bases and 8 bases, in that order; junction bases with no gene match: 8. The CDR3 runs to 13 residues. The germline V gene encodes CDR1 MNHEY and CDR2 SVGAGI. CDR3 nucleotides: TGTGCCAGCAGTCAGACAGGGACGGCCGAAGCTTTCTTT. This codes for CASSQTGTAEAFF.

This clonotype was seen many times. J is TRBJ2-3 and V is TRBV7-6; D is unclear. V was cut by 4 bases and J by 0 bases, with 17 bases left in between. The CDR3 is made up of 17 amino acids. Germline-derived CDR1 and CDR2 are SGHVS and FNYEAQ. The CDR3: CASSSLTLTASTDTQYF. CDR3 DNA sequence: TGTGCCAGCAGCTCTCTTACTTTGACGGCTAGCACAGATACGCAGTATTTT.

There are a few counts of this clonotype. The chain uses TRBV6-5 and TRBJ2-7; D is possibly TRBD1 (5 bases). CDR1 and CDR2 from the germline V gene are MNHEY and SVGAGI. The CDR3 runs to 16 residues. Trimming left V 8 bases short and J 0 bases short, with 20 bases between. The CDR3 nucleotides are TGTGCCAGCTCCCCCGCTCTGACAGCGATCTCCTACGAGCAGTACTTC. It is translated as CASSPALTAISYEQYF.

This clonotype was seen at least ten times. The J gene is TRBJ2-1, the V gene TRBV20-1, with 14 bases matching TRBD2. Germline trimming cut 6 bases from V and 0 bases from J; bases unmatched to any gene: 13. The CDR3 has 19 amino acids. The germline gives CDR1 DFQATT, CDR2 SNEGSKA (reference sequence). CDR3 sequence (DNA): TGCAGTGCCTCAGGGACTAGCGGGAGATTATCGGGCTCCTACAATGAGCAGTTCTTC. It is translated as CSASGTSGRLSGSYNEQFF.

The genes are TRBV21-1 and TRBJ2-1. TRBV21-1 is a known pseudogene. The CDR3 totals 16 residues. The CDR3 sequence: CASSRFLKYHYNEQFF. The CDR3 DNA reads as TGTGCCAGCAGCCGCTTTCTAAAGTATCACTACAATGAGCAGTTCTTC.

V usage is TRBV10-3 and J usage is TRBJ2-4, with D perhaps TRBD1 or TRBD2 (5 bases each). V was clipped by 7 bases and J by 0 bases, with 16 bases between them. The germline CDR1 and CDR2 sequences are ENHRY and SYGVKD. The CDR3 has 16 residues. Here the CDR3 DNA reads TGTGCCATCACTCTCCGGGACCTACTAGCCAAAAACATTCAGTACTTC. Translated, it gives CAITLRDLLAKNIQYF.

The V gene is TRBV28, the J gene TRBJ2-1, with 10 bases identical to TRBD2. V lost 1 base and J lost 11; bases outside the gene matches: 8. CDR1 is MDHEN and CDR2 is SYDVKM in the germline V gene. The CDR3 extends over 15 amino acids. The CDR3 sequence: CASSLSSGSGAKQFF. Here the CDR3 DNA reads TGTGCCAGCAGTTTATCTAGCGGGAGCGGTGCTAAGCAGTTCTTC.

This clonotype was counted a few times. This sequence joins TRBV7-9 and TRBJ2-3; possible D gene TRBD1, 5 bases. Germline lookup yields CDR1 SEHNR and CDR2 FQNEAQ (reference sequence). V was trimmed by 5 bases and J by 8 bases, leaving 11 bases between them. This CDR3 is built from 12 residues. The CDR3 nucleotides read TGTGCCAGCAGCCCTCTAGGGGCTACGCAGTATTTT. It specifies CASSPLGATQYF. The variable domain in full, with the rest retrieved from reference TRBV7-9 and TRBJ2-3, is DTGVSQNPRHKITKRGQNVTFRCDPISEHNRLYWYRQTLGQGPEFLTYFQNEAQLEKSRLLSDRFSAERPKGSFSTLEIQRTEQGDSAMYLCASSPLGATQYFGPGTRLTVL.

J is TRBJ2-1 and V is TRBV29-1; 8 nucleotides line up with TRBD2. CDR1 SQVTM and CDR2 ANQGSEA come from the germline V gene. The CDR3 length is 15 residues. The V and J ends lost 6 bases and 5 bases, in that order; junction bases with no gene match: 12. The CDR3 DNA follows: TGCAGCGTAGCCGGGACTAGTGGGTTGCACAATGAGCAGTTCTTC. Translated: CSVAGTSGLHNEQFF.

This clonotype was seen only a few times. The chain links TRBV7-2 to TRBJ2-5, with D hard to call. Germline V gene lookup returns CDR1 SGHTA and CDR2 FQGNSA. The CDR3 is made up of 13 amino acids. V dropped 2 bases and J dropped 0 bases, with 4 bases sitting between them. DNA of the CDR3: TGTGCCAGCAGCTTACACCACCAAGAGACCCAGTACTTC. It yields the protein CASSLHHQETQYF.

The rearrangement joins TRBV24-1 to TRBJ2-7; 12 bases are a match to TRBD1. The CDR3 totals 15 residues. V lost 3 bases to trimming and J lost 6 bases; unmatched junction nucleotides: 5. Germline CDR1 KGHDR, CDR2 SFDVKD. The CDR3 is CATSDAGQGASEQYF. In DNA form, the CDR3 reads TGTGCCACCAGTGATGCGGGACAGGGGGCCTCCGAGCAGTACTTC.